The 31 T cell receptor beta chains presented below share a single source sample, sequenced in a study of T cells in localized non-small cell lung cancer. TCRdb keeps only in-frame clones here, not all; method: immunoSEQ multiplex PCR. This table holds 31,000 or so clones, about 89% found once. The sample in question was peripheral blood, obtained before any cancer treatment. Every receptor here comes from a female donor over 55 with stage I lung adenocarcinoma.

CDR3 sequence (DNA): TGTGCCAGCAGCTTGGGGGGACTCTCATATAGCAATCAGCCCCAGCATTTT. Protein: CASSLGGLSYSNQPQHF. V and J are TRBV7-8 and TRBJ1-5; D might be TRBD1 (5 bases). V lost 3 bases to trimming and J lost 0 bases, with 15 bases between them. The CDR3 totals 17 residues. Looked up from germline, CDR1 is SGHVS and CDR2 is FQNEAQ.

The DNA of the CDR3 is TGTGCCAGCAGTCAACTAGCGGGAGGAGTCAATGAGCAGTTCTTC. It is translated as CASSQLAGGVNEQFF. The V and J genes are TRBV7-6 and TRBJ2-1; TRBD2 aligns across 12 bases. This CDR3 contains 15 residues. Germline lookup yields CDR1 SGHVS and CDR2 FNYEAQ. J lost 6 bases, V lost 6 bases, and 6 bases had no gene match.

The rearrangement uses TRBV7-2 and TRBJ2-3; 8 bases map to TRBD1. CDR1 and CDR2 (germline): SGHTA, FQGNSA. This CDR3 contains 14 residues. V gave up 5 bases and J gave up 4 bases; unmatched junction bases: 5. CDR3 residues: CASSPGGASDTQYF. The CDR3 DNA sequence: TGTGCCAGCAGCCCAGGGGGCGCTTCAGATACGCAGTATTTT.

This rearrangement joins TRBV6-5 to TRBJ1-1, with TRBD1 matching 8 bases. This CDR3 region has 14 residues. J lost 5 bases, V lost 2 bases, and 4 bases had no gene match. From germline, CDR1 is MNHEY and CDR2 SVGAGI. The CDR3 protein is CASSYRTGRTEAFF. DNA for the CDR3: TGTGCCAGCAGTTACCGGACAGGGCGGACTGAAGCTTTCTTT.

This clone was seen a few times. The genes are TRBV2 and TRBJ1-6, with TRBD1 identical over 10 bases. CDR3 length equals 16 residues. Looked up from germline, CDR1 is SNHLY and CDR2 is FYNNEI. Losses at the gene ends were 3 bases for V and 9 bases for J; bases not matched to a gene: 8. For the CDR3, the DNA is TGTGCCAGCAGTGATTTGGGGACAGGGGTTACTTCACCCCTCCACTTT. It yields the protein CASSDLGTGVTSPLHF.

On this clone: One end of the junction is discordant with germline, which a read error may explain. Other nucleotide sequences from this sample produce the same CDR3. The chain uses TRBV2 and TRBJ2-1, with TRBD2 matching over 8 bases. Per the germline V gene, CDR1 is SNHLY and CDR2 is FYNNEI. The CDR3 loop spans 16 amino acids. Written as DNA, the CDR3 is TGCGCCAGCAATAATCGACCGGGACTAGGGTACAATGAGCAGTTCTTC. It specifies CASNNRPGLGYNEQFF.

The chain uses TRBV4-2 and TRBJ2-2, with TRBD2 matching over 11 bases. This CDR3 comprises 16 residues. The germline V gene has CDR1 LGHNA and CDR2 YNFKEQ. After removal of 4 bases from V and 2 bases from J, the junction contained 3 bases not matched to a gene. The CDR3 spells CASSPGTSGNTGELFF. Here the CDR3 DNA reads TGTGCCAGCAGCCCAGGGACTAGCGGTAACACCGGGGAGCTGTTTTTT.

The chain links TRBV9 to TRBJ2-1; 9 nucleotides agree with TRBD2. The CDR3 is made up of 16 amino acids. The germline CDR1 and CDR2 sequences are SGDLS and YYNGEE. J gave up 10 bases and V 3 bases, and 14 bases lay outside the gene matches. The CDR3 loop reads CASSAGGSGRASEQFF. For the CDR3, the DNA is TGTGCCAGCAGCGCAGGTGGTAGCGGGAGAGCAAGCGAGCAGTTCTTC.

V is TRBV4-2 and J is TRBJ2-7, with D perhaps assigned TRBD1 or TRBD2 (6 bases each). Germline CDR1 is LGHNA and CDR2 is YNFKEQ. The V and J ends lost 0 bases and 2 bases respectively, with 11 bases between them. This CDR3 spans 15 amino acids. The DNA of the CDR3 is TGTGCCAGCAGCCAAGAGGAGGGGGAAGCCTACGAGCAGTACTTC. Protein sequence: CASSQEEGEAYEQYF.

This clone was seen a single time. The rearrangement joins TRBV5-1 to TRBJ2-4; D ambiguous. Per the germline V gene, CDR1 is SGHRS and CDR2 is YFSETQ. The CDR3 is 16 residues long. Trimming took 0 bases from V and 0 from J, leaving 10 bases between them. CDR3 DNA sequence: TGCGCCAGCAGCTTGGACCTCCCAGGAGCCAAAAACATTCAGTACTTC. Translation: CASSLDLPGAKNIQYF.

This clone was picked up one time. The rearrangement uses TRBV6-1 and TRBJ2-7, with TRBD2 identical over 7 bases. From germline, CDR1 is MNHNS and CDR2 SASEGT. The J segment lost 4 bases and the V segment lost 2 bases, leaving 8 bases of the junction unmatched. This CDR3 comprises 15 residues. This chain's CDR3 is CASSERAGVRYEQYF. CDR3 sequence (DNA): TGTGCCAGCAGTGAAAGGGCGGGAGTTAGGTACGAGCAGTACTTC.

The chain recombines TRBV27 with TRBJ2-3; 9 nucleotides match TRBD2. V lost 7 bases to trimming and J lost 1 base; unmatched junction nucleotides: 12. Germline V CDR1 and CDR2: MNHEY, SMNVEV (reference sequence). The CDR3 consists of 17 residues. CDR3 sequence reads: CASTPRGGRAGTDTQYF. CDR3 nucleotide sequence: TGTGCCAGCACCCCGAGGGGCGGGAGGGCCGGCACAGATACGCAGTATTTT.

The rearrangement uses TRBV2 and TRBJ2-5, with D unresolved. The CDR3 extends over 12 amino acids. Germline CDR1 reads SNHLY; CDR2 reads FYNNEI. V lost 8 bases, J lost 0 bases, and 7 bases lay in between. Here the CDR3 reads CASRSYQETQYF. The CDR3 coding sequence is TGTGCCAGCCGCTCGTACCAAGAGACCCAGTACTTC.

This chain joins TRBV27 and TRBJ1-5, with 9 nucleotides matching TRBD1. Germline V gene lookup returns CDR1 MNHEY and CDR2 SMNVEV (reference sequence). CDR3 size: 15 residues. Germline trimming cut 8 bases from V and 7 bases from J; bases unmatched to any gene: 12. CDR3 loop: CASSPAGQGIQPQHF. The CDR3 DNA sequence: TGTGCCAGCTCCCCGGCCGGACAGGGGATACAGCCCCAGCATTTT.

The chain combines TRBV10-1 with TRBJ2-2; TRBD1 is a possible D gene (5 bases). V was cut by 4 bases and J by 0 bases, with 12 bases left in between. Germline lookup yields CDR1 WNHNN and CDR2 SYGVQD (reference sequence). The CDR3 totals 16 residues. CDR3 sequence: CASSGRQGSNTGELFF. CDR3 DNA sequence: TGCGCCAGCAGTGGACGTCAGGGATCGAACACCGGGGAGCTGTTTTTT.

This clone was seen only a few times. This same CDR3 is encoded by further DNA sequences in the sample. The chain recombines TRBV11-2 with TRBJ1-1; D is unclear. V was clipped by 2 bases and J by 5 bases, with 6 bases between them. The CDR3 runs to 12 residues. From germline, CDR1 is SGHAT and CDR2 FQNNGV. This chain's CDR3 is CASSLIGTEAFF. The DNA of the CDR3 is TGTGCCAGCAGCTTAATCGGGACTGAAGCTTTCTTT.

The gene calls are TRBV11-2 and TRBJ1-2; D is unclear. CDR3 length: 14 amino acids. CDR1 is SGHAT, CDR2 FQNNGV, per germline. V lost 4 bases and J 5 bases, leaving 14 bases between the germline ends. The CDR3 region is CASSSAVQSYGYTF. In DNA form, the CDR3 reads TGTGCCAGCAGCTCCGCGGTCCAGAGTTATGGCTACACCTTC.

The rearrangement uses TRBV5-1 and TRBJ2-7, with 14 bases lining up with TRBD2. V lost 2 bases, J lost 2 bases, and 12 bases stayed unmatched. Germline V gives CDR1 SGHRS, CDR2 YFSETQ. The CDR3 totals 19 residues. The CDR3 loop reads CASSFGTSGSLEGTYEQYF. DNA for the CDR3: TGCGCCAGCAGCTTCGGGACTAGCGGGAGTTTAGAAGGGACCTACGAGCAGTACTTC.

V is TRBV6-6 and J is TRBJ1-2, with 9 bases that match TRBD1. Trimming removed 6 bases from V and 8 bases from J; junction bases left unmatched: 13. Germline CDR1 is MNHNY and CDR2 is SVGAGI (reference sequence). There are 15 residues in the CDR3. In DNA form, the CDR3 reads TGTGCCAGCAGCTACGACGGGACAGGGTATTCGGGCTACACCTTC. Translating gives CASSYDGTGYSGYTF.

The CDR3 nucleotides read TGCGCCAGCAGCCCCAGTGGGGGTGGCAAAAACATTCAGTACTTC. Protein sequence: CASSPSGGGKNIQYF. This rearrangement joins TRBV5-1 to TRBJ2-4; D is possibly TRBD1 or TRBD2 (5 bases each). Trimming cost V 4 bases and J 3 bases, with 14 bases left between them. The CDR3 runs 15 residues. The V gene's germline CDR1 is SGHRS and CDR2 YFSETQ. The full variable domain, in which reference TRBV5-1 and TRBJ2-4 provide the parts outside the CDR3, is KAGVTQTPRYLIKTRGQQVTLSCSPISGHRSVSWYQQTPGQGLQFLFEYFSETQRNKGNFPGRFSGRQFSNSRSEMNVSTLELGDSALYLCASSPSGGGKNIQYFGAGTRLSVL.

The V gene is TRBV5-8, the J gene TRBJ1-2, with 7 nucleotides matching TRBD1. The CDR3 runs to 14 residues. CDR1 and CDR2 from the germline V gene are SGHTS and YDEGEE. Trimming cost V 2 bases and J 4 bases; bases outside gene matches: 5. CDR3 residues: CASSFPTGIYGYTF. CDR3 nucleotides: TGTGCCAGCAGCTTCCCGACAGGGATCTATGGCTACACCTTC.

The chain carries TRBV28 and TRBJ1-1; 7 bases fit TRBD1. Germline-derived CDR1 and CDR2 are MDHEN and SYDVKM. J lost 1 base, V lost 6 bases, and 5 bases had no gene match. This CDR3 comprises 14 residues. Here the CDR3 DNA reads TGTGCCAGCAGCCCCTGGACAGGGAACACTGAAGCTTTCTTT. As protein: CASSPWTGNTEAFF.

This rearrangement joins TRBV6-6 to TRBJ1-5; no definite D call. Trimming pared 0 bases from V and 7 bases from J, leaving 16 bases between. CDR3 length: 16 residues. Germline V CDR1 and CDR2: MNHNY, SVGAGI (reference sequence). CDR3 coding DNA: TGTGCCAGCAGTTACTCGGGCCGGGGAACGGGCCAGCCCCAGCATTTT. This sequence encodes CASSYSGRGTGQPQHF.

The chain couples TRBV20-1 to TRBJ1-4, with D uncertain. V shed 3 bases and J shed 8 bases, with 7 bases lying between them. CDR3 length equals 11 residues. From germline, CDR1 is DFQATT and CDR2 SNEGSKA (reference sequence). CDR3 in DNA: TGCAGTGCTAGGGAAGCGGAAAAACTGTTTTTT. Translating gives CSAREAEKLFF.

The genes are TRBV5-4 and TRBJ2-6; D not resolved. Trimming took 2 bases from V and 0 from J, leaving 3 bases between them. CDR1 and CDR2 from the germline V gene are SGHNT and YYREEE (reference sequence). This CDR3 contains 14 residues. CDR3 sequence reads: CASSLVSGANVLTF. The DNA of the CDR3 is TGTGCCAGCAGCTTAGTCTCTGGGGCCAACGTCCTGACTTTC. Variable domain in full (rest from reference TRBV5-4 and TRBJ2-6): ETGVTQSPTHLIKTRGQQVTLRCSSQSGHNTVSWYQQALGQGPQFIFQYYREEENGRGNFPPRFSGLQFPNYSSELNVNALELDDSALYLCASSLVSGANVLTFGAGSRLTVL.

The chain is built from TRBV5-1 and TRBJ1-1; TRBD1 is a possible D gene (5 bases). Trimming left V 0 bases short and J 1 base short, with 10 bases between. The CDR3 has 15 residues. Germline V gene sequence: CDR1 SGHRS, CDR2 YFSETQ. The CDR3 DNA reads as TGCGCCAGCAGCTTGGCCCCGGGGACGAACACTGAAGCTTTCTTT. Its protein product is CASSLAPGTNTEAFF.

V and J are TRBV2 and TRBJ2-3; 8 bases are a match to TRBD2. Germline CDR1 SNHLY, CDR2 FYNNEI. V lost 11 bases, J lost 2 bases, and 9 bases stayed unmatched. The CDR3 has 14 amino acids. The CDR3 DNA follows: TGTGCCGCTCCGCTGACTAGCGACACAGATACGCAGTATTTT. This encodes CAAPLTSDTDTQYF. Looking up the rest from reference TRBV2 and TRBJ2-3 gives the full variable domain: EPEVTQTPSHQVTQMGQEVILRCVPISNHLYFYWYRQILGQKVEFLVSFYNNEISEKSEIFDDQFSVERPDGSNFTLKIRSTKLEDSAMYFCAAPLTSDTDTQYFGPGTRLTVL.

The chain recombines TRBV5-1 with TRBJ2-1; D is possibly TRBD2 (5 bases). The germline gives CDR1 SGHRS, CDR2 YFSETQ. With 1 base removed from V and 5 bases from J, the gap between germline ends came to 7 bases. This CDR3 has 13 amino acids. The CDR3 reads CASSLRADNEQFF. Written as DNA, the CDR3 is TGCGCCAGCAGCTTGAGAGCGGACAATGAGCAGTTCTTC.

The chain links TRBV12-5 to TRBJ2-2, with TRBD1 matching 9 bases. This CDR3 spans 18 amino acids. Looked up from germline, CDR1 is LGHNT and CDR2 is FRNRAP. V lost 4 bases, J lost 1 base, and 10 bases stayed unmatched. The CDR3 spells CASGSPSGTGMNTGELFF. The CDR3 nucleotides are TGTGCTAGTGGTTCACCCTCCGGGACAGGGATGAACACCGGGGAGCTGTTTTTT.

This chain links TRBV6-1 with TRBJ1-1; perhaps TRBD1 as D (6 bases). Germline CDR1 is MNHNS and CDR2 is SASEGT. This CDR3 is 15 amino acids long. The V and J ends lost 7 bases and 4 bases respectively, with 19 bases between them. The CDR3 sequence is CASKVAGAGGTEAFF. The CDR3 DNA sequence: TGTGCCAGCAAAGTTGCAGGGGCGGGGGGCACTGAAGCTTTCTTT.

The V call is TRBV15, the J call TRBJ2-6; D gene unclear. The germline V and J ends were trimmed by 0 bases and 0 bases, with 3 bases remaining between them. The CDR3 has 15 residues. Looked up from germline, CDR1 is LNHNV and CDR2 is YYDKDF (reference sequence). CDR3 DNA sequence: TGTGCCACCAGCAGAGACGGCTCTGGGGCCAACGTCCTGACTTTC. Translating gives CATSRDGSGANVLTF. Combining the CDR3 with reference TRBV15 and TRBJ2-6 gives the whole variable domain DAMVIQNPRYQVTQFGKPVTLSCSQTLNHNVMYWYQQKSSQAPKLLFHYYDKDFNNEADTPDNFQSRRPNTSFCFLDIRSPGLGDTAMYLCATSRDGSGANVLTFGAGSRLTVL.